This T cell receptor beta chain was sequenced in a study of T cell changes during pregnancy in multiple sclerosis. Clones were sequenced by immunoSEQ multiplex PCR, and TCRdb holds only the in-frame ones, with some missing. The table has about 8,500 clones, nearly 90% seen once. The sample here was CD8+ T cells from peripheral blood mononuclear cells, taken in the first trimester of pregnancy. The clonotype was recovered from a female donor in good health, enrolled as a control in a pregnancy study.

CDR3 sequence (DNA): TGTGCCAGCAGCTCGGGGGGGGCCGTCTATGGCTACACCTTC. This gives the protein CASSSGGAVYGYTF. The chain employs TRBV5-6 and TRBJ1-2; the D gene is possibly TRBD1 (6 bases). Per germline, CDR1 SGHDT and CDR2 YYEEEE. The CDR3 has 14 residues. Trimming pared 3 bases from V and 4 bases from J, leaving 13 bases between.